This TCR beta chain was retrieved from a study of beta chain features in type 1 diabetes. Isolated RNA was reverse transcribed in full, so expressed TCRB transcripts were sequenced. TCRdb's table, derived via immunoSEQ multiplex PCR, lists solely in-frame clones and lacks some. Here the sample spans some 52,000 clones, under 45% being singletons. Every single donor gave one heparinised blood draw, and these averaged around 0.12 L. The purity of all sorted populations exceeded 95%. Study-wide points: Cells with high TCR expression could be over-represented by cDNA sequencing. TCRB CDR3s from Type 1 diabetes patients were moderately but significantly shorter in all four CD4+ subsets. PCR might pick shorter templates more often, in the same way for patients and controls.

Turning to this clone: Its antigen is as yet unknown. A junction end diverges from the germline sequence, so it may reflect a read error.

Sequencing used Tregs from blood. The receptor was isolated from a young man with type 1 diabetes.

The CDR3 DNA follows: TGTGCTAGCAGCACGCCCGGGACAGGATACTACGAGCAGTACTTC. It codes for CASSTPGTGYYEQYF. This chain uses TRBV7-7 with TRBJ2-7; the match to TRBD1 covers 8 bases. The V gene's germline CDR1 is SSHAT and CDR2 FNYEAQ (reference sequence). This CDR3 has 15 residues.